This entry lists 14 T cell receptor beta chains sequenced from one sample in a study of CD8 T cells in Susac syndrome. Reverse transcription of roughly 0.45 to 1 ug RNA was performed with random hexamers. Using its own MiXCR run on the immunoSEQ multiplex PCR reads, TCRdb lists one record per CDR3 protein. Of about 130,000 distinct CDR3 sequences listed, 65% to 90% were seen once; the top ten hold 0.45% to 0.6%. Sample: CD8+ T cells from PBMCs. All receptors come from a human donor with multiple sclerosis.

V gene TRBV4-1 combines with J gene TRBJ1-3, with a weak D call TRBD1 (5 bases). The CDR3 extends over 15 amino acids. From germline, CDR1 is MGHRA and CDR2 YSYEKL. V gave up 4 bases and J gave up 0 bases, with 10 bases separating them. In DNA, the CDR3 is TGCGCCAGCAGCCCCCGACAGCTCTCTGGAAACACCATATATTTT. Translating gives CASSPRQLSGNTIYF.

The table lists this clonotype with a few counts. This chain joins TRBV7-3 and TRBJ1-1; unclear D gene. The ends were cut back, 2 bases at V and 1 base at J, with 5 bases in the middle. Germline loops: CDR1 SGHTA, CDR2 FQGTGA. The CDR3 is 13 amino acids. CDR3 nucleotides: TGTGCCAGCAGCTTATGGCCGAACACTGAAGCTTTCTTT. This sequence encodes CASSLWPNTEAFF.

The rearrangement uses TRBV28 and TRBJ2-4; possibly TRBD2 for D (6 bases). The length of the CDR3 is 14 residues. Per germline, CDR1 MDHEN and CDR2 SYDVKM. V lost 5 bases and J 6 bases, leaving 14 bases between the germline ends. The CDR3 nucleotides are TGTGCCAGCAGTCTCCAGGGAGGCGGAAACATTCAGTACTTC. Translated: CASSLQGGGNIQYF.

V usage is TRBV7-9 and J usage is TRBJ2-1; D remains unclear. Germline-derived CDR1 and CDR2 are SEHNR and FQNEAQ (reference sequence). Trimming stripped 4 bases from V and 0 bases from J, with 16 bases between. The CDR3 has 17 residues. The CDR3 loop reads CASSSTRTISSYNEQFF. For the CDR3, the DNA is TGTGCCAGCAGCTCAACCCGGACCATAAGCTCCTACAATGAGCAGTTCTTC.

DNA of the CDR3: TGTGCCAGCAGTTTGCGAAATTACGCTGAAGCTTTCTTT. Translated: CASSLRNYAEAFF. The chain carries TRBV28 and TRBJ1-1; D uncertain. The V gene's germline CDR1 is MDHEN and CDR2 SYDVKM. The CDR3 contains 13 residues. V was cut by 3 bases and J by 6 bases, with 11 bases left in between.

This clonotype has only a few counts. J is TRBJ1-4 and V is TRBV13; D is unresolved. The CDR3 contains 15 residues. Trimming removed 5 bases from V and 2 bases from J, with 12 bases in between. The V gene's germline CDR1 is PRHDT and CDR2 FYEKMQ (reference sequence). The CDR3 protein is CASSGTGFTNEKLFF. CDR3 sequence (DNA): TGTGCCAGCAGCGGAACGGGGTTTACTAATGAAAAACTGTTTTTT.

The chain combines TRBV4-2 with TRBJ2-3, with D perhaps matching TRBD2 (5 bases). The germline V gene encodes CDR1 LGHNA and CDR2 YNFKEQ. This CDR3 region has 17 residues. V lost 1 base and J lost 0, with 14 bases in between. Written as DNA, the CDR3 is TGTGCCAGCAGCCAAGCCTCCTCGGGGATTAGCACAGATACGCAGTATTTT. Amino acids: CASSQASSGISTDTQYF.

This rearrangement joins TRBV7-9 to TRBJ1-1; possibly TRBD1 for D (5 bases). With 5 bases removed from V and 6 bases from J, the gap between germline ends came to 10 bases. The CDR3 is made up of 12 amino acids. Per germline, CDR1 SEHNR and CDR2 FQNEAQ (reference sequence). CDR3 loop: CASSTGLAEAFF. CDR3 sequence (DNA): TGTGCCAGCAGCACAGGACTTGCTGAAGCTTTCTTT.

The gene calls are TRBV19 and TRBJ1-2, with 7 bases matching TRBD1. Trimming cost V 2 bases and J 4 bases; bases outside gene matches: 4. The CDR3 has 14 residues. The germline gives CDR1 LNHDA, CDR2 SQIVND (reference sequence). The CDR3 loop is CASSIWDSAYGYTF. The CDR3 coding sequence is TGTGCCAGTAGTATATGGGACAGCGCCTATGGCTACACCTTC.

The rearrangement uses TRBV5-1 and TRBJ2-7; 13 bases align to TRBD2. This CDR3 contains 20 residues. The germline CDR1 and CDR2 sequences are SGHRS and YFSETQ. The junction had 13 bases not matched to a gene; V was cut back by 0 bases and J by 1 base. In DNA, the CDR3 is TGCGCCAGCAGCTTGGGGCCGGATCTCTCGGGACTAGCGGGGTCCTACGAGCAGTACTTC. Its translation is CASSLGPDLSGLAGSYEQYF.

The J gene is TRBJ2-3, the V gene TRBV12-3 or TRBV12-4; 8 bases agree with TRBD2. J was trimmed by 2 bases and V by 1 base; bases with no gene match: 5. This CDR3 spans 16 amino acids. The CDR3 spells CASSLVTGGPTDTQYF. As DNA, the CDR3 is TGTGCCAGCAGTTTAGTTACGGGAGGGCCCACAGATACGCAGTATTTT.

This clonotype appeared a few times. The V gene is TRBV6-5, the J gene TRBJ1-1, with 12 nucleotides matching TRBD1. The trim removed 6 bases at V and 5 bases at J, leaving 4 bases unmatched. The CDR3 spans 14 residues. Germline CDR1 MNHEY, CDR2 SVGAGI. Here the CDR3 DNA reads TGTGCCAGCAGGGGGGACAGGGGGCTGACTGAAGCTTTCTTT. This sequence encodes CASRGDRGLTEAFF.

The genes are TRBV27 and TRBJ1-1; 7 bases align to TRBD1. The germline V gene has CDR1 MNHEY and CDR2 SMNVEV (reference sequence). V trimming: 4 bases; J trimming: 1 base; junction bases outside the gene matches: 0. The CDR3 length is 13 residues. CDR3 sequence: CASSWDRNTEAFF. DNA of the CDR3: TGTGCCAGCAGTTGGGACAGGAACACTGAAGCTTTCTTT.

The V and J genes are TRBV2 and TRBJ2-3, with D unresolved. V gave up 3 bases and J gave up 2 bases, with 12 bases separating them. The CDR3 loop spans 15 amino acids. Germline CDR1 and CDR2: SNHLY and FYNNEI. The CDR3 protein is CASSDRAADTDTQYF. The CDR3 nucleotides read TGTGCCAGCAGTGATCGGGCAGCAGACACAGATACGCAGTATTTT.